One sample yielded the 17 T cell receptor beta chains listed below, sequenced in a study of blood T cell repertoires in COVID-19. Here immunoSEQ multiplex PCR was the method, and the copy in TCRdb shows in-frame clones only, minus some. The sample consists of roughly 150,000 clones, 84% of them appearing once. The sequenced material came from peripheral blood. All receptors derive from a man aged 65 to 85 with active or convalescent COVID-19.

This sequence joins TRBV6-2 or TRBV6-3 and TRBJ1-2, with D maybe TRBD1 (5 bases). This CDR3 region has 14 residues. V dropped 4 bases and J dropped 5 bases, with 14 bases sitting between them. The V gene's germline CDR1 is MNHEY and CDR2 SVGEGT. The CDR3 bases are TGTGCCAGCAGTTTTGGGCCGACAGCGTATGGCTACACCTTC. As protein: CASSFGPTAYGYTF.

This clone was counted a few times. V gene TRBV7-9 combines with J gene TRBJ1-1; 8 nucleotides line up with TRBD1. Trimming at V came to 4 bases and at J to 4 bases, leaving 2 bases not matched to a gene. Germline V CDR1 and CDR2: SEHNR, FQNEAQ (reference sequence). The length of the CDR3 is 13 residues. CDR3 sequence: CASSSDRGTEAFF. CDR3 nucleotide sequence: TGTGCCAGCAGCTCAGACAGGGGCACTGAAGCTTTCTTT.

This chain connects TRBV28 to TRBJ2-7; 8 nucleotides agree with TRBD2. V lost 3 bases, J lost 5 bases, and 3 bases stayed unmatched. Germline CDR1 is MDHEN and CDR2 is SYDVKM. This CDR3 contains 13 residues. CDR3: CASSFGGEDEQYF. The CDR3 DNA is TGTGCCAGCAGTTTCGGGGGGGAGGACGAGCAGTACTTC. The entire variable domain, with the rest obtained from reference TRBV28 and TRBJ2-7, is as follows: DVKVTQSSRYLVKRTGEKVFLECVQDMDHENMFWYRQDPGLGLRLIYFSYDVKMKEKGDIPEGYSVSREKKERFSLILESASTNQTSMYLCASSFGGEDEQYFGPGTRLTVT.

The CDR3 reads CASSLGVQNIQYF. CDR3 DNA: TGCGCCAGCAGCCTCGGAGTGCAAAACATTCAGTACTTC. The rearrangement uses TRBV5-1 and TRBJ2-4; D call uncertain. Germline V gene lookup returns CDR1 SGHRS and CDR2 YFSETQ. V lost 4 bases and J lost 5, with 10 bases in between. This CDR3 is built from 13 residues. Together with reference TRBV5-1 and TRBJ2-4, the CDR3 gives the full variable domain: KAGVTQTPRYLIKTRGQQVTLSCSPISGHRSVSWYQQTPGQGLQFLFEYFSETQRNKGNFPGRFSGRQFSNSRSEMNVSTLELGDSALYLCASSLGVQNIQYFGAGTRLSVL.

The chain employs TRBV19 and TRBJ1-6; D gene ambiguous. The CDR3 sequence is 15 residues long. V lost 7 bases, J lost 9 bases, and 19 bases lay in between. Germline CDR1 and CDR2: LNHDA and SQIVND (reference sequence). This CDR3 reads CASTVTGIGGSPLHF. Written as DNA, the CDR3 is TGTGCCAGTACGGTAACCGGGATTGGAGGTTCACCCCTCCACTTT.

The V and J genes are TRBV28 and TRBJ1-5; no firm D call. The germline V gene has CDR1 MDHEN and CDR2 SYDVKM. V lost 3 bases and J 4 bases, leaving 7 bases between the germline ends. The CDR3 length is 13 residues. In nucleotides, the CDR3 is TGTGCCAGCAGTTTGAGGCGTAATCAGCCCCAGCATTTT. It translates to CASSLRRNQPQHF.

The chain employs TRBV19 and TRBJ2-7; 8 nucleotides align to TRBD1. The length of the CDR3 is 15 residues. Germline V gives CDR1 LNHDA, CDR2 SQIVND (reference sequence). V gave up 5 bases and J gave up 0 bases; unmatched junction bases: 6. CDR3 DNA: TGTGCCAGTAGTGTACAGGGGGGAGCCTCCTACGAGCAGTACTTC. This sequence encodes CASSVQGGASYEQYF.

The V call is TRBV4-1, the J call TRBJ1-6, with D unclear. The V gene's germline CDR1 is MGHRA and CDR2 YSYEKL. V shed 0 bases and J shed 6 bases, with 9 bases lying between them. CDR3 length: 15 residues. The CDR3 loop reads CASSQERFSNSPLHF. The CDR3 DNA reads as TGCGCCAGCAGCCAAGAACGGTTCTCTAATTCACCCCTCCACTTT.

This chain connects TRBV4-3 to TRBJ2-2, with D possibly matching TRBD1 (5 bases). The CDR3 sequence is 15 residues long. The germline CDR1 and CDR2 sequences are LGHNA and YSLEER. Between the trimmed V and J ends, which lost 3 bases and 1 base, there was a span of 9 bases. CDR3 region: CASSQSDRNTGELFF. The CDR3 nucleotides read TGCGCCAGCAGCCAGTCAGACAGGAACACCGGGGAGCTGTTTTTT.

This sequence joins TRBV6-4 and TRBJ1-5; D gene uncertain. Germline V gene data show CDR1 as MRHNA and CDR2 as SNTAGT. The germline V and J ends were trimmed by 6 bases and 1 base, with 7 bases remaining between them. CDR3 size: 13 residues. The CDR3 DNA is TGTGCCAGCAGCCGGGAGAGCAATCAGCCCCAGCATTTT. Its protein product is CASSRESNQPQHF.

J is TRBJ2-2 and V is TRBV11-3; weak D call: TRBD1 (6 bases). Trimming pared 3 bases from V and 4 bases from J, leaving 18 bases between. Germline V gives CDR1 SGHNT, CDR2 YENEEA. The CDR3 contains 17 residues. The CDR3 DNA follows: TGTGCCAGCAGCTTCAAAGTCGGGACATCGAGCACCGGGGAGCTGTTTTTT. Its translation: CASSFKVGTSSTGELFF.

The V call is TRBV29-1, the J call TRBJ1-4, with D perhaps matching TRBD1 (6 bases). The CDR3 spans 17 residues. Germline CDR1 SQVTM, CDR2 ANQGSEA. Between the trimmed V and J ends, which lost 0 bases and 3 bases, there was a span of 17 bases. CDR3 amino acids: CSVEELPVQGPNEKLFF. CDR3 sequence (DNA): TGCAGCGTTGAAGAGCTCCCTGTACAGGGCCCTAATGAAAAACTGTTTTTT.

The chain recombines TRBV6-5 with TRBJ1-5; D remains ambiguous. V was cut by 8 bases and J by 1 base, with 15 bases left in between. The CDR3 has 15 amino acids. Germline CDR1 reads MNHEY; CDR2 reads SVGAGI. The CDR3 bases are TGTGCCAGCGGAAACGGGATCCTAAGCAATCAGCCCCAGCATTTT. Protein: CASGNGILSNQPQHF.

The J gene is TRBJ1-1, the V gene TRBV6-5; a weak D match, TRBD1 (6 bases). The CDR3 extends over 15 amino acids. Germline V gives CDR1 MNHEY, CDR2 SVGAGI. V lost 6 bases and J lost 5, with 19 bases in between. CDR3 residues: CASSREGVVRTEAFF. DNA of the CDR3: TGTGCCAGCAGCCGGGAGGGGGTAGTACGGACTGAAGCTTTCTTT.

V is TRBV27 and J is TRBJ2-1; a weak D match, TRBD2 (6 bases). In germline, CDR1 is MNHEY, CDR2 SMNVEV (reference sequence). V was shortened by 5 bases and J by 1 base, with 18 bases between the two germline ends. This CDR3 has 17 amino acids. This CDR3 is CASSPPRRGLSYNEQFF. DNA of the CDR3: TGTGCCAGCAGTCCTCCTAGGCGGGGTCTTTCCTACAATGAGCAGTTCTTC.

This chain connects TRBV24-1 to TRBJ2-5; 12 nucleotides align to TRBD2. The CDR3 runs to 17 residues. The germline gives CDR1 KGHDR, CDR2 SFDVKD. The V and J ends lost 1 base and 4 bases, in that order; junction bases with no gene match: 6. The CDR3 loop is CATSDFLRTSGTETQYF. The CDR3 coding sequence is TGTGCCACCAGTGATTTCCTTCGGACTAGCGGGACAGAGACCCAGTACTTC.

The gene calls are TRBV9 and TRBJ2-3; TRBD2 matches at 8 bases. CDR1 SGDLS and CDR2 YYNGEE come from the germline V gene. V lost 0 bases, J lost 4 bases, and 7 bases stayed unmatched. The CDR3 is made up of 16 amino acids. This chain's CDR3 is CASSVVPGGPADTQYF. DNA for the CDR3: TGTGCCAGCAGCGTAGTACCGGGAGGGCCCGCAGATACGCAGTATTTT.